One sample yielded the 18 T cell receptor beta chains listed below, sequenced in a study of blood T cell repertoires in COVID-19. The assay was immunoSEQ multiplex PCR, and TCRdb's table has in-frame clones only and misses some. The sample lists approximately 230,000 clones; roughly nine tenths were seen once. The sequenced sample consisted of peripheral blood. All receptors derive from a young man with active or convalescent COVID-19.

The V and J genes are TRBV13 and TRBJ1-1; maybe TRBD1 (5 bases). CDR3 size: 13 residues. From germline, CDR1 is PRHDT and CDR2 FYEKMQ (reference sequence). V lost 5 bases and J lost 6, with 13 bases in between. The CDR3 loop is CASSTRQFAEAFF. The CDR3 region has the DNA TGTGCCAGCAGCACCAGACAGTTCGCTGAAGCTTTCTTT.

This chain links TRBV5-8 with TRBJ1-1; D perhaps matches TRBD1 (5 bases). V was pared by 0 bases and J by 4 bases, with 10 bases between. CDR1 and CDR2 from the germline V gene are SGHTS and YDEGEE. The CDR3 loop spans 14 amino acids. The CDR3 DNA reads TGTGCCAGCAGCTTGGAGCAGGGTGGCACTGAAGCTTTCTTT. Protein sequence: CASSLEQGGTEAFF.

The chain is built from TRBV9 and TRBJ2-7, with 7 bases that match TRBD1. This CDR3 has 15 residues. Trimming at V came to 3 bases and at J to 3 bases, leaving 9 bases not matched to a gene. CDR1 is SGDLS and CDR2 is YYNGEE in the germline V gene. For the CDR3, the DNA is TGTGCCAGCAGCGACATCCGGGACAGAGACTACGAGCAGTACTTC. It is translated as CASSDIRDRDYEQYF.

The chain's CDR3 is CASSNGQGTNYTEAFF. CDR3 nucleotides: TGCGCCAGCAGCAACGGACAGGGCACCAATTACACTGAAGCTTTCTTT. The chain couples TRBV10-1 to TRBJ1-1; 8 nucleotides line up with TRBD1. Trimming cost V 6 bases and J 3 bases; bases outside gene matches: 12. The CDR3 sequence is 16 residues long. Germline values: CDR1 WNHNN, CDR2 SYGVQD (reference sequence).

The rearrangement links TRBV5-1 to TRBJ2-5; TRBD2 matches at 8 bases. Per germline, CDR1 SGHRS and CDR2 YFSETQ. Trimming at V came to 1 base and at J to 6 bases, leaving 23 bases not matched to a gene. The CDR3 totals 20 residues. The CDR3 DNA reads TGCGCCAGCAGCTTGACCACCCACCCGGGAGCGGGAGCGCCAGGCAAGACCCAGTACTTC. As protein: CASSLTTHPGAGAPGKTQYF.

This clone occurred many times. Additional DNA sequences in this sample encode the identical CDR3. The J gene is TRBJ2-5, the V gene TRBV5-1; 8 positions match TRBD2. CDR1 and CDR2 from the germline V gene are SGHRS and YFSETQ. This CDR3 contains 13 residues. The V and J ends lost 0 bases and 5 bases, in that order; junction bases with no gene match: 0. The CDR3 region has the DNA TGCGCCAGCAGCTTGGCGGGAGGGGAGACCCAGTACTTC. It translates to CASSLAGGETQYF. Together with reference TRBV5-1 and TRBJ2-5, the CDR3 gives the full variable domain: KAGVTQTPRYLIKTRGQQVTLSCSPISGHRSVSWYQQTPGQGLQFLFEYFSETQRNKGNFPGRFSGRQFSNSRSEMNVSTLELGDSALYLCASSLAGGETQYFGPGTRLLVL.

The genes are TRBV4-1 and TRBJ2-5; possibly TRBD1 for D (7 bases). Trimming took off 8 bases at V and 3 bases at J, with 13 bases between the two ends. The CDR3 is 13 residues long. Germline CDR1 MGHRA, CDR2 YSYEKL. The CDR3 loop is CASAGGFEETQYF. As DNA, the CDR3 is TGCGCCAGCGCAGGGGGGTTTGAAGAGACCCAGTACTTC.

The chain uses TRBV2 and TRBJ1-2; no reliable D call. V gave up 0 bases and J gave up 5 bases, with 22 bases separating them. The germline V gene has CDR1 SNHLY and CDR2 FYNNEI. The CDR3 length is 18 residues. The CDR3 loop reads CASSEAGPGSSGLYGYTF. CDR3 nucleotides: TGTGCCAGCAGTGAAGCCGGACCCGGGAGTTCTGGGTTATATGGCTACACCTTC.

The genes are TRBV19 and TRBJ1-5; the D gene is possibly TRBD1 (5 bases). CDR3 length equals 18 residues. Germline CDR1 is LNHDA and CDR2 is SQIVND (reference sequence). V was cut by 6 bases and J by 0 bases, with 21 bases left in between. The CDR3 region has the DNA TGTGCCAGTAGACCAAGGAGGGGTGGGAACCGTAGCAATCAGCCCCAGCATTTT. The encoded protein is CASRPRRGGNRSNQPQHF.

CDR3 residues: CASSQDIRDGYTF. The CDR3 DNA sequence: TGCGCCAGCAGCCAAGATATTAGAGATGGCTACACCTTC. This rearrangement joins TRBV4-3 to TRBJ1-2, with D hard to call. V was trimmed by 0 bases and J by 6 bases, leaving 8 bases between them. CDR3 size: 13 residues. Germline V lookup: CDR1 LGHNA, CDR2 YSLEER.

This rearrangement joins TRBV6-2 or TRBV6-3 to TRBJ2-1; D remains unclear. CDR3 length: 13 residues. V was pared by 6 bases and J by 8 bases, with 14 bases between. CDR1 and CDR2 from the germline V gene are MNHEY and SVGEGT. In DNA form, the CDR3 reads TGTGCCAGCAGCATCAGAGGTTGGCATGAGCAGTTCTTC. Its protein is CASSIRGWHEQFF.

The V and J genes are TRBV4-3 and TRBJ2-2, with 9 nucleotides matching TRBD2. The CDR3 covers 17 residues. With V trimmed by 0 bases and J by 2 bases, 4 bases remained unmatched. From germline, CDR1 is LGHNA and CDR2 YSLEER. The CDR3 bases are TGCGCCAGCAGCCAAGAAGGCGGGGGGGCAAACACCGGGGAGCTGTTTTTT. Its translation is CASSQEGGGANTGELFF.

This chain links TRBV7-8 with TRBJ1-6, with a weak D call TRBD1 (6 bases). This CDR3 spans 16 amino acids. The V end lost 5 bases, the J end lost 1 base, and 12 bases lay between the germline ends. Germline V CDR1 and CDR2: SGHVS, FQNEAQ. DNA of the CDR3: TGTGCCAGCAGCAGGTGGACAGAATCCTATAATTCACCCCTCCACTTT. Protein product: CASSRWTESYNSPLHF.

The chain recombines TRBV15 with TRBJ1-1; D is undetermined. Germline V lookup: CDR1 LNHNV, CDR2 YYDKDF (reference sequence). Trimming removed 1 base from V and 6 bases from J, with 18 bases in between. The CDR3 sequence is 16 residues long. The chain's CDR3 is CATSRASGVGSSEAFF. The CDR3 DNA is TGTGCCACCAGCAGAGCCTCTGGGGTAGGGAGCTCTGAAGCTTTCTTT.

The chain uses TRBV7-9 and TRBJ1-6, with D possibly being TRBD1 (5 bases). The V end lost 3 bases, the J end lost 8 bases, and 14 bases lay between the germline ends. This CDR3 spans 15 amino acids. CDR1 and CDR2 from the germline V gene are SEHNR and FQNEAQ (reference sequence). CDR3 region: CASSFSSGSHSPLHF. The DNA for the CDR3 is TGTGCCAGCAGCTTCTCTTCAGGGTCACATTCACCCCTCCACTTT.

This CDR3 reads CASRPLDREKLFF. The CDR3 DNA reads TGTGCCAGCAGACCCCTCGACAGGGAAAAACTGTTTTTT. This chain links TRBV6-5 with TRBJ1-4; TRBD1 might be the D (6 bases). The V end was cut by 6 bases, the J end by 8 bases, with 13 bases between. Looked up from germline, CDR1 is MNHEY and CDR2 is SVGAGI. The CDR3 has 13 amino acids.

Notes on this clone: An end of the junction does not agree with germline; a read error may underlie this. The chain uses TRBV7-7 and TRBJ2-1; 7 bases are a match to TRBD2. The CDR3 has 15 amino acids. CDR1 is SSHAT and CDR2 is FNYEAQ in the germline V gene (reference sequence). This CDR3 is CASSLLAASYNEQFF. The DNA for the CDR3 is TGTGCTAGCAGCCTCCTAGCGGCCTCGTACAATGAGCAGTTCTTC. Together with reference TRBV7-7 and TRBJ2-1, the CDR3 gives the full variable domain: GAGVSQSPRYKVTKRGQDVTLRCDPISSHATLYWYQQALGQGPEFLTYFNYEAQPDKSGLPSDRFSAERPEGSISTLTIQRTEQRDSAMYRCASSLLAASYNEQFFGPGTRLTVL.

V and J are TRBV21-1 and TRBJ2-1; the table calls TRBD2, which could not be checked here. TRBV21-1 is a documented pseudogene. This CDR3 has 19 amino acids. The CDR3 loop is CASSKVRGAPGLRRNEQFF. CDR3 sequence (DNA): TGTGCCAGCAGCAAAGTTAGGGGGGCACCGGGACTACGAAGAAATGAGCAGTTCTTC.